The following is a T cell receptor (beta chain) sequence with its context. The antigen is not known. Trimming removed 7 bases at V and 3 bases at J, with 15 bases between. CDR3 size: 14 residues. Looked up from germline, CDR1 is SQVTM and CDR2 is ANQGSEA. The data were produced by immunoSEQ multiplex PCR, yet TCRdb's version contains in-frame clones alone and is incomplete. There are roughly 71,000 clones in the sample; 85% occur only once, and roughly 20% lies in the top ten. This sample was included in a study of T cell responses to AZD1222 COVID-19 vaccine. The study's findings and limits: Regions 160-218 and 743-854 held dominance among vaccine-associated CD4 TCRs, which spanned spike.

The sequence derives from an adult in good health. The material was peripheral blood, obtained on day 0 of AZD1222 vaccination. The chain couples TRBV29-1 to TRBJ1-4; perhaps TRBD1 as D (5 bases). The CDR3: CSAMGTPSNEKLFF. As DNA, the CDR3 is TGCAGCGCCATGGGGACCCCGTCTAATGAAAAACTGTTTTTT.